This TCR beta chain came from a study of blood T cells in healthy people across ages. It was ten milliliters of peripheral blood that were drawn from each donor. The CDR3 length is 15 residues. Deletions cut 2 bases from V and 6 bases from J, with 15 bases between. Germline lookup yields CDR1 LGHNA and CDR2 YSLEER. Worth noting for this clonotype: The target antigen is unknown.

The authors ran a second PCR of about 6 to 12 cycles using a sample-barcoded 5' primer and a J-beta primer mix. TCRdb fed the 5' RACE reads into MiXCR, producing one record per CDR3 protein. The sample has about 1.8 million distinct CDR3 sequences, 40% to 55% seen once. Study results and caveats: Whereas aged donors had fewer naive CD4+ cells, long-lived donors had more of them and higher diversity.

Sequenced sample: blood. The chain carries TRBV4-3 and TRBJ2-3, with a possible D match to TRBD2 (6 bases). The receptor was isolated from a woman in her thirties or forties in good health. The CDR3 DNA reads as TGCGCCAGCAGCCAACGTCAGGGAGGATCCGATACGCAGTATTTT. This encodes CASSQRQGGSDTQYF.